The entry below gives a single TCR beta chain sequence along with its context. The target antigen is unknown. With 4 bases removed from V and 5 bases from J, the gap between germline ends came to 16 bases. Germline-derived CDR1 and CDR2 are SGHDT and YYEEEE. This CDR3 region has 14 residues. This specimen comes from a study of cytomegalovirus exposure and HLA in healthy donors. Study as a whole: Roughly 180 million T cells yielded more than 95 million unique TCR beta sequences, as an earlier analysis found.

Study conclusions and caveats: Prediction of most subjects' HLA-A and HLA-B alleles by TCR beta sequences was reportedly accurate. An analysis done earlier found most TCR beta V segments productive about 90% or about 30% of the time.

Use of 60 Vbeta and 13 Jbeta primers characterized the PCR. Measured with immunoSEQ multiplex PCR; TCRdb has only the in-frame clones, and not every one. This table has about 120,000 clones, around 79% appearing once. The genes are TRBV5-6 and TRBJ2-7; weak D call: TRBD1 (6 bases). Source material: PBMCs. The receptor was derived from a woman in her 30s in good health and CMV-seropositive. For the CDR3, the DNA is TGTGCCAGCAGCCCCTTCTCCAGGGGACACGAGCAGTACTTC. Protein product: CASSPFSRGHEQYF.